The rows below give T cell receptor beta chains drawn from one sample of a study of T cell responses to AZD1222 COVID-19 vaccine. Some clones are missing from TCRdb's copy, which holds only in-frame ones; the method was immunoSEQ multiplex PCR. The sample includes 160,000 or so clones, 92% seen only once; the top ten take roughly 0.98%. The sample consisted of peripheral blood, taken 28 days after the second AZD1222 dose. The receptor set was obtained from an adult who received the AZD1222 COVID-19 vaccine. Each CDR3 is given with its conserved first and last residue. The D gene is left open where the match is weak. Clone size is given for some rows only: seen once, a few or many times, or a class if the clone is expanded.

clone_size d_call j_call cdr3_length v_call cdr3_nt cdr3_aa
- - TRBJ1-1 13 TRBV6-2/TRBV6-3 TGTGCCAGCAGTCGACAGGAGAACACTGAAGCTTTCTTT CASSRQENTEAFF
- - TRBJ1-2 11 TRBV19 TGTGCCAGTAGTCAGAACTATGGCTACACCTTC CASSQNYGYTF
- - TRBJ1-1 14 TRBV9 TGTGCCAGCAGCGCGGACAGCGGATACACTGAAGCTTTCTTT CASSADSGYTEAFF
- - TRBJ1-3 13 TRBV12-3/TRBV12-4 TGTGCCTTGGGGGGCAGCTCTGGAAACACCATATATTTT CALGGSSGNTIYF
- - TRBJ1-5 16 TRBV4-2 TGTGCCAGCAGCCAAGGGCACAGGGAGTCGCATCAGCCCCAGCATTTT CASSQGHRESHQPQHF
- - TRBJ1-2 13 TRBV12-3/TRBV12-4 TGTGCCAGCAGCCAGAGACGGGTTGTTGGCTACACCTTC CASSQRRVVGYTF
- TRBD1 TRBJ1-5 15 TRBV6-5 TGTGCCAGCAGACCCGGACAGGGCGGCAATCAGCCCCAGCATTTT CASRPGQGGNQPQHF
- - TRBJ1-2 15 TRBV28 TGTGCCAGCAGGTCAATAGGCGATCCTAACTATGGCTACACCTTC CASRSIGDPNYGYTF
- - TRBJ1-2 13 TRBV12-3/TRBV12-4 TGTGCCAGCAGTTTGAGGCCTAACTATGGCTACACCTTC CASSLRPNYGYTF
- - TRBJ1-5 13 TRBV10-3 TGTGCCATCAGTGAGGATCCCGTGCAGCCCCAGCATTTT CAISEDPVQPQHF
- TRBD2 TRBJ2-5 14 TRBV5-6 TGTGCCAGCAGCTTAGCGGGAATGCAAGAGACCCAGTACTTC CASSLAGMQETQYF
- - TRBJ1-5 13 TRBV6-4 TGTGCCAGCAGGAAGGGATGGAGGCAGCCCCAGCATTTT CASRKGWRQPQHF
- - TRBJ2-1 15 TRBV7-2 TGTGCCACCCGCCGGGAGCAGGGGAGTCGGAATGAGCAGTTCTTC CATRREQGSRNEQFF
- - TRBJ1-5 13 TRBV6-5 TGTGCCAGCAGCCGCGGGGAATGGCAGCCCCAGCATTTT CASSRGEWQPQHF
- TRBD1 TRBJ1-2 13 TRBV5-1 TGCGCCAGCAGCCCCGGGACAGGGGACGGCTACACCTTC CASSPGTGDGYTF
- - TRBJ1-1 13 TRBV19 TGTGCCAGTAGTATACGGCGGGGAACTGAAGCTTTCTTT CASSIRRGTEAFF
- TRBD1 TRBJ1-2 15 TRBV4-1 TGCGCCAGCAGCCTTATACACGGGACAGGGGGTGGCTACACCTTC CASSLIHGTGGGYTF
- - TRBJ1-1 13 TRBV7-3 TGTGCCAGCAGCTTGGTCCGGAACACTGAAGCTTTCTTT CASSLVRNTEAFF
once - TRBJ1-2 18 TRBV4-1 TGCGCCAGCAGCCAAGATTTCAGGGGAACCACGCAGACTGATGGCTACACCTTC CASSQDFRGTTQTDGYTF
- TRBD1 TRBJ2-1 15 TRBV6-5 TGTGCCAGCAAATCCGGGACAGGTAATTGGAATGAGCAGTTCTTC CASKSGTGNWNEQFF
- TRBD1 TRBJ2-5 15 TRBV5-1 TGCGCCAGCAGCCGGGGACAGGGGGCCAGGGAGACCCAGTACTTC CASSRGQGARETQYF
many - TRBJ1-1 16 TRBV14 TGTGCCAGCAGCCAAGCAGGGCCTCGGATGAACACTGAAGCTTTCTTT CASSQAGPRMNTEAFF
- - TRBJ1-3 19 TRBV7-9 TGTGCCAGCAGGCGGGGCCAATTGGAACAGGACCCCTCTGGAAACACCATATATTTT CASRRGQLEQDPSGNTIYF
- - TRBJ1-6 11 TRBV6-5 TGTGCCAGCCGAGAAAATTCACCCCTCCACTTT CASRENSPLHF
once TRBD1 TRBJ1-5 15 TRBV5-5 TGTGCCAGCAGAAGGACAGGGACCAGCAATCAGCCCCAGCATTTT CASRRTGTSNQPQHF
- - TRBJ2-3 15 TRBV3-1/TRBV3-2 TGTGCCAGCAGCCAGGGTGGGGGTAGCACAGATACGCAGTATTTT CASSQGGGSTDTQYF
- - TRBJ1-1 15 TRBV5-5 TGTGCCAGCAGCTTGGATGGCGGGGGCCGAACTGAAGCTTTCTTT CASSLDGGGRTEAFF
once - TRBJ2-2 15 TRBV7-7 TGTGCCAGCAGCTTCGGGCCTCGTGGCACCGGGGAGCTGTTTTTT CASSFGPRGTGELFF
- TRBD1 TRBJ2-7 13 TRBV6-5 TGTGCCAGCAGCCGGGACAGGGCGGGCGAGCAGTACTTC CASSRDRAGEQYF